This T cell receptor beta chain came from a study of T cell changes during pregnancy in multiple sclerosis. From germline, CDR1 is SGHRS and CDR2 YFSETQ. The CDR3 consists of 16 residues. V was clipped by 4 bases and J by 5 bases; unmatched bases: 15. Profiling relied on immunoSEQ multiplex PCR, and the TCRdb table lists in-frame clones only, not all of them. The table includes roughly 45,000 clones, 75% to 95% detected once. The starting material was CD8+ T cells from peripheral blood mononuclear cells, obtained after pregnancy. This chain links TRBV5-1 with TRBJ2-7, with 7 nucleotides matching TRBD1. The TCR was taken from a female donor with multiple sclerosis, enrolled in a pregnancy study. CDR3: CASSLLIQTGNHEQYF. The CDR3 nucleotides read TGCGCCAGCAGCCTGCTCATTCAGACAGGGAACCACGAGCAGTACTTC.